The present T cell receptor (beta chain) was sequenced within a study of OX40 agonist ivuxolimab in advanced cancers. Notes on the study in general: Within 6 weeks, CD4+ and CD8+ blood T cells expanded clonally at 0.1 to 3.0 mg/kg.

As regards this clone: Antigen unknown.

Some clones are missing from TCRdb's copy, which holds only in-frame ones; the method was immunoSEQ multiplex PCR. Of over 150,000 clones listed, approximately 94% are singletons. V dropped 1 base and J dropped 1 base, with 10 bases sitting between them. Germline lookup yields CDR1 LGHNA and CDR2 YSLEER. The length of the CDR3 is 15 residues. The receptor's source is an adult with an advanced solid tumor such as melanoma, head and neck, liver or kidney cancer. The chain recombines TRBV4-3 with TRBJ1-1; the D gene is possibly TRBD1 (5 bases). This material consisted of CD4+ or CD8+ T cells sorted from blood, taken in a trial of the OX40 agonist ivuxolimab. The CDR3 DNA is TGCGCCAGCAGCCAAGGGAGCCAGGGGAACACTGAAGCTTTCTTT. Translation gives CASSQGSQGNTEAFF.